Sequencing of this T cell receptor (beta chain) was carried out in a study of T cells in localized non-small cell lung cancer. This CDR3 comprises 17 residues. Germline CDR1 and CDR2: SNHLY and FYNNEI. The ends were cut back, 7 bases at V and 2 bases at J, with 22 bases in the middle. Findings and caveats of the study: There was higher T cell clonality in uninvolved adjacent lung than in tumor, and it was highest there.

Method: immunoSEQ multiplex PCR; TCRdb's copy keeps in-frame clones and lacks some. The table includes around 64,000 clones, approximately 90% detected once. For this clone: The antigen is not known.

The TCR comes from a man aged 40 to 70 with stage I lung adenocarcinoma. Sequenced here: peripheral blood, sampled before any cancer treatment. The rearrangement joins TRBV2 to TRBJ2-3; D is perhaps TRBD1 (5 bases). The CDR3 DNA reads as TGTGCCAGCAAAGCAGGGTGGGGCGGCTACTCCACAGATACGCAGTATTTT. Encoded protein: CASKAGWGGYSTDTQYF.